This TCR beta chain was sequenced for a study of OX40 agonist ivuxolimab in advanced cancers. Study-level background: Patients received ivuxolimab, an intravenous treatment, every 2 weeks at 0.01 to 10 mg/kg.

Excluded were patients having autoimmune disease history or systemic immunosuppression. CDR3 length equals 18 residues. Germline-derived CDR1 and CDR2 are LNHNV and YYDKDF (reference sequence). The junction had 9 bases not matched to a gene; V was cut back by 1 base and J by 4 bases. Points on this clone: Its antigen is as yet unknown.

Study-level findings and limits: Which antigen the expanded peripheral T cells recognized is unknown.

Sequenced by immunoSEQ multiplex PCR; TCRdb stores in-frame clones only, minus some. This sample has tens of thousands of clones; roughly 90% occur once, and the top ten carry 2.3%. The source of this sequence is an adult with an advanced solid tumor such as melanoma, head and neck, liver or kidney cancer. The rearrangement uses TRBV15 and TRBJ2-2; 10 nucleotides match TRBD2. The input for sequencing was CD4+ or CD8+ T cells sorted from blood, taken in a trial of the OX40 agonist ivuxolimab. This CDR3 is CATSRALSGTSATGELFF. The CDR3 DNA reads TGTGCCACCAGCAGAGCACTCTCCGGGACTAGCGCCACCGGGGAGCTGTTTTTT.